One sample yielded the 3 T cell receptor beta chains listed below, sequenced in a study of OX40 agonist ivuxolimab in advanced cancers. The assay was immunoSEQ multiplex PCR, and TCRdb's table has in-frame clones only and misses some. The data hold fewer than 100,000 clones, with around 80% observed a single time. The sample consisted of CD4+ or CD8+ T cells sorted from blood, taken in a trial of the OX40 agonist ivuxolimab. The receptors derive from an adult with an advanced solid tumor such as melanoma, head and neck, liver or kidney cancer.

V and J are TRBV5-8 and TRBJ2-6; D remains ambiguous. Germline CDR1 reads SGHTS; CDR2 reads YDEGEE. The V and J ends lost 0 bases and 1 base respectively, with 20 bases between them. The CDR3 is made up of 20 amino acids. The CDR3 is CASSLDPDRVYSSGANVLTF. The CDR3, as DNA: TGTGCCAGCAGCTTGGATCCAGATAGGGTCTACTCTTCTGGGGCCAACGTCCTGACTTTC. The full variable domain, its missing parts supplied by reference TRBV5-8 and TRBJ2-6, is EAGVTQSPTHLIKTRGQQATLRCSPISGHTSVYWYQQALGLGLQFLLWYDEGEERNRGNFPPRFSGRQFPNYSSELNVNALELEDSALYLCASSLDPDRVYSSGANVLTFGAGSRLTVL.

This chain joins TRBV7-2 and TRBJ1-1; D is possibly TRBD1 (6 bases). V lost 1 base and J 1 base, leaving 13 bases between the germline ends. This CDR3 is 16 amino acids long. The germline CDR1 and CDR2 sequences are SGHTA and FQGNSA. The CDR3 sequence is CASSLEGTRRNTEAFF. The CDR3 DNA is TGTGCCAGCAGCTTAGAAGGGACACGGAGGAACACTGAAGCTTTCTTT.

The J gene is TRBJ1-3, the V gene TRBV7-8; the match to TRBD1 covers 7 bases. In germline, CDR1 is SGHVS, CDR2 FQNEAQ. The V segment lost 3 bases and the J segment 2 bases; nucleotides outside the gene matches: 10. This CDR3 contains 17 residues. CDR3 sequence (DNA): TGTGCCAGCAGCTTTGGGTCGACAGGGCAGCCTGGAAACACCATATATTTT. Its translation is CASSFGSTGQPGNTIYF.